The 21 T cell receptor beta chains in this list originate from one sample, sequenced in a study of cytomegalovirus exposure and HLA in healthy donors. The PCR had 60 Vbeta and 13 Jbeta primers. TCRdb's copy holds only in-frame clones and misses some; the assay was immunoSEQ multiplex PCR. In the table there are around 90,000 clones, around 84% of which are singletons. Sequenced: PBMCs. All receptors come from a woman aged 40 to 50 in good health and CMV-seronegative.

In this sample, this clone turned up once. The chain uses TRBV28 and TRBJ2-7; a weak D match, TRBD1 (7 bases). This CDR3 spans 15 amino acids. The V end lost 4 bases, the J end lost 4 bases, and 17 bases lay between the germline ends. The germline V gene has CDR1 MDHEN and CDR2 SYDVKM. The CDR3 here is CASSSTGRNPYEQYF. The CDR3 bases are TGTGCCAGCAGTTCGACAGGGAGGAATCCTTACGAGCAGTACTTC.

As DNA, the CDR3 is TGTGCCAGCAGCCTTGGGGGGGGCACTGAAGCTTTCTTT. It specifies CASSLGGGTEAFF. The chain employs TRBV9 and TRBJ1-1; D is perhaps TRBD1 (5 bases). The CDR3 spans 13 residues. CDR1 and CDR2 (germline): SGDLS, YYNGEE. Trimming stripped 4 bases from V and 4 bases from J, with 11 bases between.

CDR3 residues: CASSVRLDRAEQFF. In DNA form, the CDR3 reads TGTGCCAGCAGCGTTCGCCTAGACAGGGCTGAGCAGTTCTTC. This chain connects TRBV9 to TRBJ2-1; 7 positions agree with TRBD1. The germline V gene has CDR1 SGDLS and CDR2 YYNGEE. The CDR3 runs to 14 residues. With 2 bases clipped from V and 9 bases from J, the junction kept 8 bases outside the gene matches.

This chain connects TRBV28 to TRBJ1-2, with 7 bases aligning to TRBD1. CDR1 is MDHEN, CDR2 SYDVKM, per germline. The length of the CDR3 is 14 residues. Losses at the gene ends were 6 bases for V and 4 bases for J; bases not matched to a gene: 8. The CDR3 DNA reads TGTGCCAGCAGGAGACCGGGACAGATCTATGGCTACACCTTC. Its protein is CASRRPGQIYGYTF.

A single count supports this clone. The chain has TRBV20-1 and TRBJ2-7; TRBD1 aligns across 7 bases. J lost 6 bases, V lost 6 bases, and 5 bases had no gene match. Germline lookup yields CDR1 DFQATT and CDR2 SNEGSKA (reference sequence). The CDR3 totals 11 residues. CDR3 nucleotides: TGCAGTGCAGACAGGGTCGGCGAGCAGTACTTC. It codes for CSADRVGEQYF.

This chain links TRBV7-2 with TRBJ2-2, with 14 nucleotides matching TRBD2. This CDR3 region has 18 residues. The germline V gene has CDR1 SGHTA and CDR2 FQGNSA. J was trimmed by 5 bases and V by 1 base; bases with no gene match: 6. The CDR3 region is CASSLVRTSGRRTGELFF. CDR3 coding DNA: TGTGCCAGCAGCTTAGTGAGGACTAGCGGGAGGAGGACCGGGGAGCTGTTTTTT.

This rearrangement joins TRBV28 to TRBJ2-1, with D maybe TRBD2 (7 bases). CDR3 length: 15 residues. The V gene's germline CDR1 is MDHEN and CDR2 SYDVKM. V lost 6 bases, J lost 4 bases, and 16 bases lay in between. This CDR3 is CASRPGGRIYNEQFF. The CDR3 nucleotides read TGTGCCAGCAGGCCCGGGGGGCGGATATACAATGAGCAGTTCTTC.

The chain uses TRBV27 and TRBJ2-6, with TRBD1 identical over 7 bases. The germline V gene has CDR1 MNHEY and CDR2 SMNVEV (reference sequence). CDR3 length equals 17 residues. J gave up 1 base and V 5 bases, and 8 bases lay outside the gene matches. CDR3 region: CASSRRDSNSGANVLTF. CDR3 coding DNA: TGTGCCAGCAGTCGCCGGGACAGCAATTCTGGGGCCAACGTCCTGACTTTC.

The V call is TRBV6-4, the J call TRBJ2-3, with a tentative D call TRBD2 (5 bases). Deletions cut 3 bases from V and 5 bases from J, with 9 bases between. Germline-derived CDR1 and CDR2 are MRHNA and SNTAGT. The CDR3 is 13 amino acids. The CDR3 DNA reads as TGTGCCAGCAGTGAAGCGGAGAAAGATACGCAGTATTTT. Its translation: CASSEAEKDTQYF.

V and J are TRBV10-3 and TRBJ2-7; 9 bases map to TRBD1. Trimming cost V 7 bases and J 4 bases; bases outside gene matches: 8. Germline CDR1 and CDR2: ENHRY and SYGVKD. CDR3 length: 14 residues. The CDR3 sequence is CAITPGGTGYEQYF. As DNA, the CDR3 is TGTGCCATCACCCCCGGCGGGACAGGGTACGAGCAGTACTTC.

This clone occurred a few times. The J gene is TRBJ2-7, the V gene TRBV7-8, with D possibly TRBD2 on 5 matching bases. The CDR3 runs to 11 residues. Trimming took off 3 bases at V and 7 bases at J, with 7 bases between the two ends. Germline CDR1 reads SGHVS; CDR2 reads FQNEAQ. CDR3 nucleotide sequence: TGTGCCAGCAGCTTCTCGGGGGAGCAGTACTTC. Translation: CASSFSGEQYF.

This chain joins TRBV27 and TRBJ2-1; D may be TRBD2 (5 bases). Deletions cut 3 bases from V and 5 bases from J, with 11 bases between. This CDR3 has 14 residues. Germline assignment: CDR1 MNHEY and CDR2 SMNVEV (reference sequence). DNA of the CDR3: TGTGCCAGCAGTTTTTCCGGGGTACACAATGAGCAGTTCTTC. Translating it yields CASSFSGVHNEQFF.

The gene calls are TRBV6-4 and TRBJ2-1; TRBD2 is a possible D gene (5 bases). V was trimmed by 5 bases and J by 8 bases, leaving 13 bases between them. CDR3 length: 13 residues. Germline CDR1 MRHNA, CDR2 SNTAGT. The DNA for the CDR3 is TGTGCCAGCAGTAAATTCCTAGCCTATGAGCAGTTCTTC. Translating it yields CASSKFLAYEQFF.

The rearrangement joins TRBV5-4 to TRBJ1-1; D gene ambiguous. Looked up from germline, CDR1 is SGHNT and CDR2 is YYREEE (reference sequence). With 1 base removed from V and 3 bases from J, the gap between germline ends came to 10 bases. The CDR3 is 14 amino acids. The CDR3 DNA sequence: TGTGCCAGCAGCTTGAGCAGAGGAGACACTGAAGCTTTCTTT. Encoded protein: CASSLSRGDTEAFF.

A few counts support this clone. The rearrangement uses TRBV11-3 and TRBJ2-7; tentatively, D is TRBD2 (7 bases). V dropped 5 bases and J dropped 5 bases, with 19 bases sitting between them. The germline V gene encodes CDR1 SGHNT and CDR2 YENEEA. The CDR3 is 15 amino acids. CDR3 in DNA: TGTGCCAGCAGCCCGAGCCGAGGGGGGGTCCACGAGCAGTACTTC. It is translated as CASSPSRGGVHEQYF.

The chain carries TRBV27 and TRBJ1-4; 7 bases agree with TRBD1. The ends lost 3 bases at V and 4 bases at J; junction bases unmatched: 8. The CDR3 sequence is 16 residues long. The germline CDR1 and CDR2 sequences are MNHEY and SMNVEV (reference sequence). Here the CDR3 reads CASSFSRTGDNEKLFF. CDR3 DNA: TGTGCCAGCAGTTTCAGTCGTACAGGGGATAATGAAAAACTGTTTTTT.

This chain connects TRBV28 to TRBJ1-2; 7 bases map to TRBD1. The CDR3 covers 14 residues. The germline CDR1 and CDR2 sequences are MDHEN and SYDVKM. J lost 7 bases, V lost 5 bases, and 10 bases had no gene match. This CDR3 reads CASSSHRGAGGYTF. DNA of the CDR3: TGTGCCAGCAGTAGTCACAGGGGTGCGGGTGGCTACACCTTC.

The V call is TRBV28, the J call TRBJ2-5, with D perhaps matching TRBD2 (6 bases). Per the germline V gene, CDR1 is MDHEN and CDR2 is SYDVKM. The CDR3 covers 11 residues. V was pared by 10 bases and J by 6 bases, with 12 bases between. CDR3 amino acids: CATAGFKTQYF. The CDR3 DNA reads as TGTGCCACGGCGGGGTTTAAGACCCAGTACTTC.

The chain couples TRBV9 to TRBJ1-3; the match to TRBD1 covers 7 bases. The CDR3 runs 17 residues. The germline gives CDR1 SGDLS, CDR2 YYNGEE. With V trimmed by 0 bases and J by 0 bases, 6 bases remained unmatched. Here the CDR3 DNA reads TGTGCCAGCAGCGTAGAGGTAGGGGGCTTCTCTGGAAACACCATATATTTT. This gives the protein CASSVEVGGFSGNTIYF.

This clone has only a few counts. The rearrangement joins TRBV6-1 to TRBJ2-7, with 11 positions matching TRBD2. The V gene end was trimmed by 4 bases and the J gene end by 0 bases; junction bases not matched to a gene: 11. CDR3 length equals 18 residues. The germline V gene encodes CDR1 MNHNS and CDR2 SASEGT. The DNA of the CDR3 is TGTGCCAGCAGTGGGTACGGGACTAGCGGTTCCAGCTCCTACGAGCAGTACTTC. It encodes CASSGYGTSGSSSYEQYF.

The chain carries TRBV19 and TRBJ1-2; D unresolved. Trimming removed 3 bases at V and 2 bases at J, with 13 bases between. CDR3 length equals 15 residues. CDR1 is LNHDA and CDR2 is SQIVND in the germline V gene (reference sequence). The CDR3 DNA is TGTGCCAGTAGTATTTCGTGGGCAGGAAACTATGGCTACACCTTC. It is translated as CASSISWAGNYGYTF.